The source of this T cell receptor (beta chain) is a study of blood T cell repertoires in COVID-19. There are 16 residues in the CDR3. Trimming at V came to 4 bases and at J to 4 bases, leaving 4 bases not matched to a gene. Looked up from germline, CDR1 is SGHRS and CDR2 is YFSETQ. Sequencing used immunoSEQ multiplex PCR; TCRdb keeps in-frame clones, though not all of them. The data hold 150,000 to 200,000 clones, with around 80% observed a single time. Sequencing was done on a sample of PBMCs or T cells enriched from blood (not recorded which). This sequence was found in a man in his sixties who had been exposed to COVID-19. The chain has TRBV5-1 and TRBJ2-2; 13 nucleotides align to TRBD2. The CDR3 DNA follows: TGCGCCAGCAGCCTCCGGACTAGCGGGAGCACCGGGGAGCTGTTTTTT. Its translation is CASSLRTSGSTGELFF.